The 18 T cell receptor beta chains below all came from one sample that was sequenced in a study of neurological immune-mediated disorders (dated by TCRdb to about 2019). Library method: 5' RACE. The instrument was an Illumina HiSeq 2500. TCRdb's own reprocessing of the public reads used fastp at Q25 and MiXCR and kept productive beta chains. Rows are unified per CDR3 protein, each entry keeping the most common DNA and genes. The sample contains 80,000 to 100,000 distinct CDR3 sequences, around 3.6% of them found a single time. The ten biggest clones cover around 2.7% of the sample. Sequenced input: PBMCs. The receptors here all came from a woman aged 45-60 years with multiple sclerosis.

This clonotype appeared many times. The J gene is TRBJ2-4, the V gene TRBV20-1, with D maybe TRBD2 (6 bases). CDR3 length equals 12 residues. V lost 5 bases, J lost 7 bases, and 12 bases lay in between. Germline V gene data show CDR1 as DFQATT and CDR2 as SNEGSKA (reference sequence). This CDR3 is CSAEPGGNIQYF. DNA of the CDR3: TGCAGTGCTGAACCCGGGGGTAACATTCAGTACTTC.

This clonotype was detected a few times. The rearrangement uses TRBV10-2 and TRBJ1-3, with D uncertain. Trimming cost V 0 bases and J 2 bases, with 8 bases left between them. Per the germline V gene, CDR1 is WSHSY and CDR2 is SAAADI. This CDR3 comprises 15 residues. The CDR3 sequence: CASSESSTPGNTIYF. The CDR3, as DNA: TGCGCCAGCAGTGAGTCGTCAACTCCTGGAAACACCATATATTTT.

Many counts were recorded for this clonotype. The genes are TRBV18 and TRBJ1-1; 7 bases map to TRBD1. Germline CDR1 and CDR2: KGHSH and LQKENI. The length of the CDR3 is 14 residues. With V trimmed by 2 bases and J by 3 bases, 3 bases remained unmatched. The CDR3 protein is CASSPIQGDTEAFF. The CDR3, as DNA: TGTGCCAGCTCACCAATTCAGGGGGACACTGAAGCTTTCTTT.

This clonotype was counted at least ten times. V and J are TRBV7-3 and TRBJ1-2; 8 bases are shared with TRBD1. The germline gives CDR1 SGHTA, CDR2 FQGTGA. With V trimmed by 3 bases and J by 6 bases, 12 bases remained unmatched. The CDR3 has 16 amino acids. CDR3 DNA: TGTGCCAGCAGCTTGGGGTCGGGACAGGTGATGGATGGCTACACCTTC. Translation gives CASSLGSGQVMDGYTF.

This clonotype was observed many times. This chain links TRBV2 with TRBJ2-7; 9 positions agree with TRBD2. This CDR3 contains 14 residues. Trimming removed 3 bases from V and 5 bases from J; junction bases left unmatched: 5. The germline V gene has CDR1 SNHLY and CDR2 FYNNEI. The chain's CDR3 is CASSELAGVNEQYF. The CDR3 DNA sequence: TGTGCCAGCAGTGAGTTAGCGGGGGTCAACGAGCAGTACTTC.

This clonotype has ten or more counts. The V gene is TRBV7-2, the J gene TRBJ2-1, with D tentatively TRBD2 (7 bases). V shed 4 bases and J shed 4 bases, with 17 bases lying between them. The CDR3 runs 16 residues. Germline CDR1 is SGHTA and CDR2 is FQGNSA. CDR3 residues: CASSSGRGGRYNEQFF. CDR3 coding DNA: TGTGCCAGCAGCTCCGGAAGGGGGGGAAGATACAATGAGCAGTTCTTC.

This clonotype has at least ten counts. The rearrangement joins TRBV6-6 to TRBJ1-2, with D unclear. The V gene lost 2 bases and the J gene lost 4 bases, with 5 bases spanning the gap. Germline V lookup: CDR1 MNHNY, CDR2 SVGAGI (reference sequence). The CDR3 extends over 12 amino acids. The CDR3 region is CASSYLSYGYTF. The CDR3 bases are TGTGCCAGCAGTTACCTTTCCTATGGCTACACCTTC.

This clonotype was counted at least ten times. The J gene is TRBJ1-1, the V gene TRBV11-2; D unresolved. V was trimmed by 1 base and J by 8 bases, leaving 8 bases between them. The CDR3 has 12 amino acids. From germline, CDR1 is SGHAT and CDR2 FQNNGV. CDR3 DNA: TGTGCCAGCAGCTTAGGGTTAGGGGAAGCTTTCTTT. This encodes CASSLGLGEAFF.

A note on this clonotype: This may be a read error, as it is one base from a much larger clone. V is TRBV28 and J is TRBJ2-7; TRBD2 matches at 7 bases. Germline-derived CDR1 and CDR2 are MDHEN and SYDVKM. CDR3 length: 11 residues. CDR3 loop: CASSWDYEEYF. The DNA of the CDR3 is TGTGCCAGCAGTTGGGACTACGAGGAGTACTTC.

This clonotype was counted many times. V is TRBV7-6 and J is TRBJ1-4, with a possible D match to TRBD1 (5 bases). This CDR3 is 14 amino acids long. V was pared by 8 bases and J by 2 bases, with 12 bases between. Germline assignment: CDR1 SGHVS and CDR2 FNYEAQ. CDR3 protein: CASSHGGTNEKLFF. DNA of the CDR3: TGTGCCAGCTCCCACGGGGGTACTAATGAAAAACTGTTTTTT.

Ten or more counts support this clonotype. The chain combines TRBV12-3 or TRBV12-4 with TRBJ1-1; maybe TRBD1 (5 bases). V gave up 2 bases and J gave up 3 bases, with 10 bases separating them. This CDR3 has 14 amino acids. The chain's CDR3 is CASSLPDRYTEAFF. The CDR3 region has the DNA TGTGCCAGCAGTTTACCCGACAGATACACTGAAGCTTTCTTT.

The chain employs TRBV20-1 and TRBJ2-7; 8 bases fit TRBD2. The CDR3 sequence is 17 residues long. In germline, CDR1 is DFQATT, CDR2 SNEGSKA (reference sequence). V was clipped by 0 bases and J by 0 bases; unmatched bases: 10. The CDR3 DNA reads TGCAGTGCTAGAGACCCCCCCGGACTAGCCAGCTCCTACGAGCAGTACTTC. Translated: CSARDPPGLASSYEQYF.

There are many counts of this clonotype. DNA of the CDR3: TGCGCCAGCAGGCTTCGACCGGGAAACAGTTACAATGAGCAGTTCTTC. As protein: CASRLRPGNSYNEQFF. V gene TRBV5-1 combines with J gene TRBJ2-1; a weak D match, TRBD2 (5 bases). V shed 5 bases and J shed 4 bases, with 19 bases lying between them. The CDR3 is 16 residues long. CDR1 and CDR2 from the germline V gene are SGHRS and YFSETQ.

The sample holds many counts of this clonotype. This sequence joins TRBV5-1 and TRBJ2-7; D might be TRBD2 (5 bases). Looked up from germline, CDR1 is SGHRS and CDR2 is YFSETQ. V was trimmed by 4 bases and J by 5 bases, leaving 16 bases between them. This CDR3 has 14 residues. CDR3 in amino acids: CASSLTLSGDEQYF. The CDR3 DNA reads TGCGCCAGCAGCCTAACCCTTTCCGGGGACGAGCAGTACTTC.

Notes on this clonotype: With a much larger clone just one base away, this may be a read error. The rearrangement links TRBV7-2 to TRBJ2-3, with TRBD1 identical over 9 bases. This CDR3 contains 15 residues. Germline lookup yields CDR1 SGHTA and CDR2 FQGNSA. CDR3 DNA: TGTGCCAGCAGGAGAGGGACAGGGACAACAGATAAGCAGTATTTT. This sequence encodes CASRRGTGTTDKQYF.

The DNA for the CDR3 is TGTGCCAGCAGTGAAGCGGGACAGGGTCGTAATGAAAAACTGTTTTTT. This codes for CASSEAGQGRNEKLFF. The V call is TRBV2, the J call TRBJ1-4; TRBD1 matches at 9 bases. The CDR3 spans 16 residues. With V trimmed by 0 bases and J by 4 bases, 3 bases remained unmatched. Germline V gives CDR1 SNHLY, CDR2 FYNNEI.

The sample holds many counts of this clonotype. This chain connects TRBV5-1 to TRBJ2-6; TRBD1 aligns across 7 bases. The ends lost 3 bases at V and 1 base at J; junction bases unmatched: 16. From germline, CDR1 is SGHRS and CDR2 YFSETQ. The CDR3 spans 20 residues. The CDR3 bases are TGCGCCAGCAGCTGGGACAGCCGGCCGTTAAGCCGGTCTGGGGCCAACGTCCTGACTTTC. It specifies CASSWDSRPLSRSGANVLTF.

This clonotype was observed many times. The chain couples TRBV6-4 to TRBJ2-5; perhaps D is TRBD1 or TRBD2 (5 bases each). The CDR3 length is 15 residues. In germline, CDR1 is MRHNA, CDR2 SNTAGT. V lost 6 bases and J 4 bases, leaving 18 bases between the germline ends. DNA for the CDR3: TGTGCCAGCAGCTCGGGCCGGGACGTTATAGAGACCCAGTACTTC. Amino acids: CASSSGRDVIETQYF.